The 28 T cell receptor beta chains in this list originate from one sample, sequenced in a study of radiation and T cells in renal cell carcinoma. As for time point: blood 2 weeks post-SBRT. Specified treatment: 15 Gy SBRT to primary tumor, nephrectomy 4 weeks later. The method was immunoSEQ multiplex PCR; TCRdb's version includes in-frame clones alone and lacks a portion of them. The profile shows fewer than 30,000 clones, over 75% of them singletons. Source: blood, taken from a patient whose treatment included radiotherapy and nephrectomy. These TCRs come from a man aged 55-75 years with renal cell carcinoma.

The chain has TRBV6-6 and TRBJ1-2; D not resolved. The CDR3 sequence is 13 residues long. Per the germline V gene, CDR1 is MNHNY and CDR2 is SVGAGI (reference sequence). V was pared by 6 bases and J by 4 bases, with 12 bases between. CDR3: CASSLGLAYGYTF. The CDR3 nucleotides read TGTGCCAGCAGCCTCGGATTGGCCTATGGCTACACCTTC.

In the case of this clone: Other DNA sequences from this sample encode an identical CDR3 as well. CDR3 sequence: CASSPRGTGYSNQPQHF. The CDR3, as DNA: TGTGCCAGCAGTCCTCGGGGGACAGGATATAGCAATCAGCCCCAGCATTTT. The rearrangement uses TRBV2 and TRBJ1-5; 8 bases fit TRBD1. V was pared by 5 bases and J by 0 bases, with 9 bases of the junction left unmatched. Per germline, CDR1 SNHLY and CDR2 FYNNEI. CDR3 length: 17 residues.

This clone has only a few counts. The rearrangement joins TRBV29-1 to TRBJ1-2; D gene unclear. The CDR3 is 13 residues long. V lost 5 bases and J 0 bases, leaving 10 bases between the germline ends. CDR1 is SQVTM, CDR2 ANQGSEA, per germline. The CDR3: CSVRVDANYGYTF. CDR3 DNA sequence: TGCAGCGTTCGGGTGGATGCTAACTATGGCTACACCTTC.

CDR3 in amino acids: CASTYGPQGGSYTF. CDR3 in DNA: TGTGCCAGCACCTATGGACCACAGGGGGGGAGCTACACCTTC. The chain recombines TRBV7-2 with TRBJ1-2, with 8 bases identical to TRBD1. The CDR3 has 14 residues. Germline V lookup: CDR1 SGHTA, CDR2 FQGNSA. The ends lost 7 bases at V and 9 bases at J; junction bases unmatched: 13.

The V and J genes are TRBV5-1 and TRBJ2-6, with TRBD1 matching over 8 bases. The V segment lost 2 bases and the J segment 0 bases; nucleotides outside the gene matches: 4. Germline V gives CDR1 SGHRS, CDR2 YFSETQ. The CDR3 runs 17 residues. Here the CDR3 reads CASSLRRGLSGANVLTF. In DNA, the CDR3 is TGCGCCAGCAGCTTACGCAGGGGGCTCTCTGGGGCCAACGTCCTGACTTTC.

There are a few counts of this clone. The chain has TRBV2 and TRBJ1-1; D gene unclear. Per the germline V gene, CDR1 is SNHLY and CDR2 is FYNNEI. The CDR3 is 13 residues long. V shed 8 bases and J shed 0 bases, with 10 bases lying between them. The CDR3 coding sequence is TGTGCCAGCGTACAGCGCCTGAACACTGAAGCTTTCTTT. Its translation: CASVQRLNTEAFF.

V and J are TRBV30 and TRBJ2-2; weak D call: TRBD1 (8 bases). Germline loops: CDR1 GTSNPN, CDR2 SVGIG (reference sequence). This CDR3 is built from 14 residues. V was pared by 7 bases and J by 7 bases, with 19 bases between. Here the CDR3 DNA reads TGTGCCTTAATAAGACAGGGGAGGGACGGGGAGCTGTTTTTT. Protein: CALIRQGRDGELFF.

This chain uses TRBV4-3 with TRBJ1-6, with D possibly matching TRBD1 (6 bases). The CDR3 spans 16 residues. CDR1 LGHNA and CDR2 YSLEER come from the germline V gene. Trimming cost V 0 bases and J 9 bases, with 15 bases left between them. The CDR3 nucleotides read TGCGCCAGCAGCCAAGAAACCGGGACATACGGTTCACCCCTCCACTTT. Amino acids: CASSQETGTYGSPLHF.

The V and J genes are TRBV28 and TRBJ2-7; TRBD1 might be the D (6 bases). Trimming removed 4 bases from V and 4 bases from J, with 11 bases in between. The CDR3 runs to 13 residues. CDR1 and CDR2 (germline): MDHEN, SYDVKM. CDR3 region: CASSSGQTYEQYF. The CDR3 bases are TGTGCCAGCAGTTCCGGACAGACATACGAGCAGTACTTC.

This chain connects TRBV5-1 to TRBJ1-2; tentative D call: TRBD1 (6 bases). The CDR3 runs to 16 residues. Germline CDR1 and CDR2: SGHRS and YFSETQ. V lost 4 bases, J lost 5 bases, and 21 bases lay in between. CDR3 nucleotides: TGCGCCAGCAGCCCGGAGGGGGGAAAGGCCTCTTATGGCTACACCTTC. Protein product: CASSPEGGKASYGYTF. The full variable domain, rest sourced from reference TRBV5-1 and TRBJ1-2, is KAGVTQTPRYLIKTRGQQVTLSCSPISGHRSVSWYQQTPGQGLQFLFEYFSETQRNKGNFPGRFSGRQFSNSRSEMNVSTLELGDSALYLCASSPEGGKASYGYTFGSGTRLTVV.

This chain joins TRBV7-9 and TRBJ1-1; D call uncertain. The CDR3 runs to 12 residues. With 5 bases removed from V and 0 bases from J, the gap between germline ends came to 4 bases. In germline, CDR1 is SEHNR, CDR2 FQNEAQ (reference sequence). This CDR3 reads CASSPMNTEAFF. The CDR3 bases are TGTGCCAGCAGCCCAATGAACACTGAAGCTTTCTTT. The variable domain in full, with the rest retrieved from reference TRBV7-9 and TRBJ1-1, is DTGVSQNPRHKITKRGQNVTFRCDPISEHNRLYWYRQTLGQGPEFLTYFQNEAQLEKSRLLSDRFSAERPKGSFSTLEIQRTEQGDSAMYLCASSPMNTEAFFGQGTRLTVV.

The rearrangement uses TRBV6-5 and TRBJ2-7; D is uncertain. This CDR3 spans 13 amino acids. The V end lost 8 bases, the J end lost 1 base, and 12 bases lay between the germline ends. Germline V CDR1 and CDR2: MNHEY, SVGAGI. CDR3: CASRALGSYEQYF. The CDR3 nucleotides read TGTGCCAGCCGCGCGCTGGGTTCCTACGAGCAGTACTTC.

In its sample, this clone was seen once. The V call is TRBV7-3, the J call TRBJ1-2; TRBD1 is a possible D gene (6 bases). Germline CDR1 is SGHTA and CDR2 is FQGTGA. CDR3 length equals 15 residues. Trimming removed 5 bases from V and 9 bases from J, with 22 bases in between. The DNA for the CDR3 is TGTGCCAGCAGCCTCTTGGACAGTGGGGGTATCAGCTACACCTTC. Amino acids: CASSLLDSGGISYTF.

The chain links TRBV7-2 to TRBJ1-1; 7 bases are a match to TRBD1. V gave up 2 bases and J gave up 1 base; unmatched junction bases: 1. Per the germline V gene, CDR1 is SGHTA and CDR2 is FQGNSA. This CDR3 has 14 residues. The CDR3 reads CASSLNRGNTEAFF. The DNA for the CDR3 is TGTGCCAGCAGCTTAAACAGGGGGAACACTGAAGCTTTCTTT. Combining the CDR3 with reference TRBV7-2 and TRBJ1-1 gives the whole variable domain GAGVSQSPSNKVTEKGKDVELRCDPISGHTALYWYRQSLGQGLEFLIYFQGNSAPDKSGLPSDRFSAERTGGSVSTLTIQRTQQEDSAVYLCASSLNRGNTEAFFGQGTRLTVV.

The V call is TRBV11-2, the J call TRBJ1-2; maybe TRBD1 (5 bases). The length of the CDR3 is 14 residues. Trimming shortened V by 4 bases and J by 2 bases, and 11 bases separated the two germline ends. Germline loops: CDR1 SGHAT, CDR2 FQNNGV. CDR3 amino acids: CASSSLRGNYGYTF. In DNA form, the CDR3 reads TGTGCCAGCAGCTCTCTTAGGGGAAACTATGGCTACACCTTC.

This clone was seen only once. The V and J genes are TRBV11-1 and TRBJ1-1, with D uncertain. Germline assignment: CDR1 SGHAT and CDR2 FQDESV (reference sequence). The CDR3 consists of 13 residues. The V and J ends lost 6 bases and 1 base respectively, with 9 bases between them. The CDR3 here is CASRVGRNTEAFF. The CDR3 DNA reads TGTGCCAGCAGGGTGGGGAGGAACACTGAAGCTTTCTTT.

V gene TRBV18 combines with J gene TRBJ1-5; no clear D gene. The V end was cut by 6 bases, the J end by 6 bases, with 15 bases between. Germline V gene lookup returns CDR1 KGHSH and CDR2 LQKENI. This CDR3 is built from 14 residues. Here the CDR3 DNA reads TGTGCCAGCTCCCGGGCCCAAGGTGGTCAGCCCCAGCATTTT. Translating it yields CASSRAQGGQPQHF. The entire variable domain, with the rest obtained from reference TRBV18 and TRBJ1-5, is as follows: NAGVMQNPRHLVRRRGQEARLRCSPMKGHSHVYWYRQLPEEGLKFMVYLQKENIIDESGMPKERFSAEFPKEGPSILRIQQVVRGDSAAYFCASSRAQGGQPQHFGDGTRLSIL.

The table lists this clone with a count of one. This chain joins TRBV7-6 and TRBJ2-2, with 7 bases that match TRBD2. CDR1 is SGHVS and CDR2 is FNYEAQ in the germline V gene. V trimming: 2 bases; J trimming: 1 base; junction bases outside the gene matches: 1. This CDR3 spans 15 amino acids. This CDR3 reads CASSLSSGNTGELFF. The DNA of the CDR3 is TGTGCCAGCAGCTTATCTAGCGGGAACACCGGGGAGCTGTTTTTT.

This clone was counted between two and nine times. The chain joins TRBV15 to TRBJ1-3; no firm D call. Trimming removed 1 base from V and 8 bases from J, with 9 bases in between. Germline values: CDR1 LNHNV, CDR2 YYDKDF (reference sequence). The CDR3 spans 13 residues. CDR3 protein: CATSRARGDTIYF. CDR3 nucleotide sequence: TGTGCCACCAGCAGAGCCCGGGGTGACACCATATATTTT.

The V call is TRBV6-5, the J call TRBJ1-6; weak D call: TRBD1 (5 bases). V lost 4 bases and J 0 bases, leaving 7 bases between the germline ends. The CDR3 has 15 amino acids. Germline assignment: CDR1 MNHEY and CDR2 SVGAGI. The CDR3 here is CASSWDRSYNSPLHF. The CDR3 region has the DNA TGTGCCAGCAGTTGGGACCGCTCCTATAATTCACCCCTCCACTTT.

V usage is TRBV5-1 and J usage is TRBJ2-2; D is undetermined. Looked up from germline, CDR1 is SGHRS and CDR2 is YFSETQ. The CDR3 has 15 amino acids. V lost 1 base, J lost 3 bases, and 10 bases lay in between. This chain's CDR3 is CASSLIPEYTGELFF. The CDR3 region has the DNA TGCGCCAGCAGCTTGATCCCAGAGTACACCGGGGAGCTGTTTTTT.

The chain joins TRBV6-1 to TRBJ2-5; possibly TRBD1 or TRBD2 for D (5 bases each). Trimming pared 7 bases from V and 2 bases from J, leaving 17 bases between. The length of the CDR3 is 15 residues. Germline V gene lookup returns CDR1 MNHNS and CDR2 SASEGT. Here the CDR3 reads CASTRGHLLQETQYF. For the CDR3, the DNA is TGTGCCAGCACGAGGGGTCATCTCTTGCAAGAGACCCAGTACTTC.

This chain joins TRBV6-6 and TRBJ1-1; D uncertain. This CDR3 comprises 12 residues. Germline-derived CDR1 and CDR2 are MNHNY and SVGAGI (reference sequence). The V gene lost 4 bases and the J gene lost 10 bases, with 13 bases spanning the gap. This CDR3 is CASSFTVTGAFF. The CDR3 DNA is TGTGCCAGCAGTTTCACAGTTACGGGAGCTTTCTTT.

The CDR3 DNA is TGTGCCAGCAGCCAAGAATGGGGGTACCCTGAAGCTTTCTTT. Its translation: CASSQEWGYPEAFF. The J gene is TRBJ1-1, the V gene TRBV25-1; D may be TRBD1 (5 bases). The CDR3 extends over 14 amino acids. Germline CDR1 and CDR2: MGHDK and SYGVNS. Trimming took off 6 bases at V and 6 bases at J, with 17 bases between the two ends. Full variable domain (rest looked up from reference TRBV25-1 and TRBJ1-1): EADIYQTPRYLVIGTGKKITLECSQTMGHDKMYWYQQDPGMELHLIHYSYGVNSTEKGDLSSESTVSRIRTEHFPLTLESARPSHTSQYLCASSQEWGYPEAFFGQGTRLTVV.

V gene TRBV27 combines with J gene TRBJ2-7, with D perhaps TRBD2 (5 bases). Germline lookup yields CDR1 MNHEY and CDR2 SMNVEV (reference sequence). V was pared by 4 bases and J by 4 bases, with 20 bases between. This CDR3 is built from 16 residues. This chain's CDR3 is CASSSNPRRVRYEQYF. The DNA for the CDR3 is TGTGCCAGCAGTTCCAACCCCAGGCGGGTTAGGTACGAGCAGTACTTC.

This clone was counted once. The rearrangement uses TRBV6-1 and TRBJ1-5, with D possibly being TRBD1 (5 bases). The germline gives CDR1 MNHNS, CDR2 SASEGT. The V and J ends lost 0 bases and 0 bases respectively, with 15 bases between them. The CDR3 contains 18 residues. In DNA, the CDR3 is TGTGCCAGCAGTGAAGCGATCAGGGTCGGTTCTAGCAATCAGCCCCAGCATTTT. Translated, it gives CASSEAIRVGSSNQPQHF.

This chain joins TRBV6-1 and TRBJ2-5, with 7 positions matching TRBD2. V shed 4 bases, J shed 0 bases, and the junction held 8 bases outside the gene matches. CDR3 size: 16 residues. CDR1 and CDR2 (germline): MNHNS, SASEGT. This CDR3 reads CASSALGGTNQETQYF. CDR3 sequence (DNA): TGTGCCAGCAGTGCCTTGGGGGGGACCAACCAAGAGACCCAGTACTTC.

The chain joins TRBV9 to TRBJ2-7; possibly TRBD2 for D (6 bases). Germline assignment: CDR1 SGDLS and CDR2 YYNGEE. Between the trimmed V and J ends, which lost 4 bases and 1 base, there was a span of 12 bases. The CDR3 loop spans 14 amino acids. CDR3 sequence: CASSPRDWSYEQYF. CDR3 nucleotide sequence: TGTGCCAGCAGCCCCCGGGACTGGTCCTACGAGCAGTACTTC.